Listed below are T cell receptor beta chains from one sample, sequenced in a study of T cells in Graves' hyperthyroidism and ophthalmopathy. One entry per CDR3 protein results from TCRdb running MiXCR on the multiplex PCR reads. The sample contains fewer than 750,000 distinct CDR3 sequences, approximately 44% of which appear only once. Input material: peripheral blood or thyroid tissue (not recorded which). Receptor source: a woman between 18 and 29 years old with Graves' hyperthyroidism. CDR3s include the opening cysteine and the closing phenylalanine or tryptophan. A D gene is named only where the DNA matches it firmly. The size entry is marked missing in some rows and otherwise reads once, few, many or a size class.

D gene,J gene,CDR3 length,clone size,V gene,CDR3 DNA,CDR3 protein
.,TRBJ2-1,16,.,TRBV19,TGTGCCAGTAGTATAGTGGCACTGGCTGGCTACAATGAGCAGTTCTTC,CASSIVALAGYNEQFF
TRBD1,TRBJ1-1,17,.,TRBV24-1,TGTGCCACCAGTGCCAGCAGTGGGGACAGATATGACACTGAAGCTTTCTTT,CATSASSGDRYDTEAFF
.,TRBJ1-4,13,many,TRBV12-5,TGTGCTAGTGGCCCGGCCCCGGGACTGGAACTGTTTTTT,CASGPAPGLELFF
.,TRBJ2-2,14,few,TRBV24-1,TGTGCCACCAGTGACCCGAGTGGGACAGGGGAGCTGTTTTTT,CATSDPSGTGELFF
.,TRBJ2-7,14,many,TRBV15,TGTGCCACCAGCAGAGATCGGCAGGGCCTCGAGCAGTACTTC,CATSRDRQGLEQYF
.,TRBJ1-5,16,many,TRBV2,TGTGCCAGCAGTAGTCTCCTTTGGGGTGGCAATCAGCCCCAGCATTTT,CASSSLLWGGNQPQHF
.,TRBJ1-6,16,.,TRBV15,TGTGCCACCAGCAGCCCCGGGGACAAATCCAATTCACCCCTCCACTTT,CATSSPGDKSNSPLHF
TRBD2,TRBJ2-7,15,many,TRBV5-1,TGCGCCAGCAGCTTGGTACTAGCGGGAGCCAACGAGCAGTACTTC,CASSLVLAGANEQYF
.,TRBJ1-1,13,.,TRBV20-1,TGCAGTGCTAGAGGGGGCAGCGGCAGTGAAGCTTTCTTT,CSARGGSGSEAFF
.,TRBJ2-2,14,.,TRBV19,TGTGCCAGTAGTCAAAGATCGAACACCGGGGAGCTGTTTTTT,CASSQRSNTGELFF
.,TRBJ2-5,14,many,TRBV7-9,TGTGCCAGCAGCCTAAATCAGGGTCGGGAGACCCAGTACTTC,CASSLNQGRETQYF
.,TRBJ2-3,14,.,TRBV12-3/TRBV12-4,TGTGCCAGCAGTTTCCACAGTAGCACAGATACGCAGTATTTT,CASSFHSSTDTQYF
TRBD1,TRBJ1-1,13,.,TRBV10-3,TGTGCCATCAGCGGACAGGGGGCTTCTGAAGCTTTCTTT,CAISGQGASEAFF
.,TRBJ1-6,15,many,TRBV5-4,TGTGCCAGCAGCTTTGGTCAGGGATCCAATTCACCCCTCCACTTT,CASSFGQGSNSPLHF
.,TRBJ1-2,14,.,TRBV6-5,TGTGCCAGCAGGACGAGGACAGTAGGCTATGGCCACACCTTC,CASRTRTVGYGHTF
.,TRBJ1-6,17,.,TRBV6-2/TRBV6-3,TGTGCCAGCAGCGAGACTAGCGGGAGCTCCTATAATTCACCCCTCCACTTT,CASSETSGSSYNSPLHF
.,TRBJ2-1,16,.,TRBV12-5,TGTGCTAGTGGTTTGGTATTTTCGACGGATGACAATGAGCAGTTCTTC,CASGLVFSTDDNEQFF
.,TRBJ1-2,12,many,TRBV3-1,TGTGCCAGCAGCCCAATGGGTGGTGGCTACACCTTC,CASSPMGGGYTF
TRBD1,TRBJ2-5,16,once,TRBV7-2,TGTGCCAGCAGCTTAGACCAGGGGGCAAGCCAAGAGACCCAGTACTTC,CASSLDQGASQETQYF
.,TRBJ2-7,15,many,TRBV7-2,TGTGCCAGCAGCTTAACTAAGCGGGTCTCCTACGAGCAGTACTTC,CASSLTKRVSYEQYF
.,TRBJ1-1,14,many,TRBV9,TGTGCCAGCAGCGTAGCTTGGCAGAACACTGAAGCTTTCTTT,CASSVAWQNTEAFF
TRBD1,TRBJ1-2,14,few,TRBV2,TGTGCCAGCAGTTACCCCGGGACAGGGGATGGCTACACCTTC,CASSYPGTGDGYTF
TRBD2,TRBJ2-7,13,many,TRBV11-2,TGTGCCAGCAGGGGTAGCGGGAGCTACGAGCAGTACTTC,CASRGSGSYEQYF
.,TRBJ2-7,13,.,TRBV24-1,TGTGCTAGAGATAACAGGGGAGGCTACGAGCAGTACTTC,CARDNRGGYEQYF
.,TRBJ2-3,13,few,TRBV2,TGTGCCAGCAGTATAGACATCACAGATACGCAGTATTTT,CASSIDITDTQYF
.,TRBJ2-3,12,.,TRBV12-3/TRBV12-4,TGTGCCAGCGCTTTGATCACAGATACGCAGTATTTT,CASALITDTQYF
TRBD2,TRBJ2-6,19,.,TRBV5-5,TGTGCCAGCACCATCGGCCCATCTGCGGGAGAAGATGGGGCCAACGTCCTGACTTTC,CASTIGPSAGEDGANVLTF
.,TRBJ1-5,15,.,TRBV18,TGTGCCAGCTCACTCTCGGCAGGGTCGGGGCAGCCCCAGCATTTT,CASSLSAGSGQPQHF
.,TRBJ2-7,14,.,TRBV5-1,TGCGCCAGCAGCTTGTCTAGCGAAATCTACGAGCAGTACTTC,CASSLSSEIYEQYF
.,TRBJ1-4,13,.,TRBV19,TGTGCCAGTAGGACCAGGGCTAATGAAAAACTGTTTTTT,CASRTRANEKLFF
.,TRBJ2-7,13,.,TRBV5-6,TGTGCCAGCAGCCCGCGGGGCCTCCACGAGCAGTACTTC,CASSPRGLHEQYF
.,TRBJ2-2,16,.,TRBV7-9,TGTGCCAGTAAGTCAGGGATAGGCTTGAACACCGGGGAGCTGTTTTTT,CASKSGIGLNTGELFF
TRBD1,TRBJ1-4,15,.,TRBV20-1,TGCAGTGCTAGAGATCCCGGGACAGTGAGTGAAAAACTGTTTTTT,CSARDPGTVSEKLFF
TRBD2,TRBJ2-3,16,.,TRBV2,TGTGCCAGCAGCTTGACTAGCGGGAGACCCACAGATACGCAGTATTTT,CASSLTSGRPTDTQYF
TRBD2,TRBJ2-3,14,few,TRBV20-1,TGCAGTGCTAGATTGACTAGCGGCACAGATACGCAGTATTTT,CSARLTSGTDTQYF
TRBD1,TRBJ2-7,16,many,TRBV6-2/TRBV6-3,TGTGCCAGCAGTTACTACGGGACAGCCTTATCCTACGAGCAGTACTTC,CASSYYGTALSYEQYF